The T cell receptor beta chain described here comes from a study of breast tumors, draining lymph nodes, adjacent tissues. Comments on this clonotype: This may arise from a read error, as a much more abundant clone is one base away.

The lymph nodes were axillary draining lymph nodes from breast cancer patients. The CDR3 has 13 residues. The germline gives CDR1 LNHDA, CDR2 SQIVND (reference sequence). Via MiXCR, TCRdb re-called the multiplex PCR reads, giving one row per CDR3 protein. The sample carries about 270,000 distinct CDR3 sequences, around 31% recorded once. The sequence was obtained from a female donor with breast cancer. Some clones in this sample may be carry-over from other donors' samples. The chain uses TRBV19 and TRBJ2-1, with a tentative D call TRBD2 (5 bases). Sequencing was carried out using axillary lymph node tissue. CDR3: CACSILAGNEQFF. CDR3 in DNA: TGTGCCTGTAGTATCCTAGCCGGGAATGAGCAGTTCTTC.